These T cell receptor beta chains were read from a single sample in a study of CD8 T cell repertoires and HIV-1 epitope variants. Antigens for these TCRs are unknown. Produced via immunoSEQ multiplex PCR; TCRdb's table is partial and in-frame only. The data contain about 5,000 clones, 66% of them seen just once; the ten biggest clones take up around two fifths. What was sequenced was cultured CD8+ T cells derived from PBMCs. The receptors originated from a male donor with HIV. CDR3s include the opening cysteine and the closing phenylalanine or tryptophan. D genes are given only for firm matches. Clone sizes are given selectively: once, few, many, or a class where the clone is expanded.

>.|TRBV11-3|.|14|TRBJ2-5
TGTGCCAGCAGCCGCCGCGGGGCCAAAGAGACCCAGTACTTC
CASSRRGAKETQYF
>.|TRBV13|.|13|TRBJ1-1
TGTGCCAGCAGCGCCTTCTTGAACACTGAAGCTTTCTTT
CASSAFLNTEAFF
>TRBD2|TRBV30|.|15|TRBJ2-7
TGTGCCTGGAAGAATAGCGGGGGAGGAGCCTACGAGCAGTACTTC
CAWKNSGGGAYEQYF
>.|TRBV9|few|10|TRBJ1-6
TGTGCCAGCAGCGTAATCCCCCTCCACTTT
CASSVIPLHF
>TRBD1|TRBV19|.|15|TRBJ2-7
TGTGCCAGTAGTATAGATCTGGGACAGCTTTACGAGCAGTACTTC
CASSIDLGQLYEQYF
>.|TRBV28|.|15|TRBJ1-5
TGTGCCAGCAGTTTGGGGGGACACTTTACAAAGCCCCAGCATTTT
CASSLGGHFTKPQHF
>.|TRBV4-1|.|16|TRBJ2-5
TGCGCCAGCAGCCAAGGGTACGGGGGGACACGAGAGACCCAGTACTTC
CASSQGYGGTRETQYF
>.|TRBV4-2|.|13|TRBJ1-2
TGTGCCAGCAGCGAGGAACGGCCTGGGGGCTACACCTTC
CASSEERPGGYTF
>.|TRBV7-2|.|14|TRBJ2-7
TGTGCCAGCAGTTCAGATGTCTCGGCCTACGAGCAGTACTTC
CASSSDVSAYEQYF
>.|TRBV28|.|14|TRBJ1-1
TGTGCCAGCAACCCTTCGACGGAAGATACTGAAGCTTTCTTT
CASNPSTEDTEAFF
>TRBD1|TRBV28|.|15|TRBJ2-7
TGTGCCAGCAGCCTAGGGACAGGGTATTCCTACGAGCAGTACTTC
CASSLGTGYSYEQYF
>TRBD1|TRBV7-9|.|15|TRBJ2-7
TGTGCCAGCAGCTCCCGAGGACAGGGCCCCTACGAGCAGTACTTC
CASSSRGQGPYEQYF
>TRBD2|TRBV6-6|.|14|TRBJ2-7
TGTGCCAGCAGAATTGAGCAGCGGGGCTACGAGCAGTACTTC
CASRIEQRGYEQYF